Presented here are 16 T cell receptor beta chains from one specimen sequenced in a study of naive and memory T cell subsets. An equimolar mix of two oligonucleotides served as the beta constant-region primer for TRBC1 and TRBC2. The ligated cDNA underwent four PCR rounds using SP2 and nested alpha and beta constant-region primers. TCRdb re-called the UMI-ligation and nested PCR reads through MiXCR, storing one row per CDR3 protein. The repertoire holds 95,000 to 150,000 distinct CDR3 sequences, with 36% as singletons. Sequencing was performed on central memory CD4+ T cells from blood. These receptors all stem from a human donor in good health.

The chain recombines TRBV20-1 with TRBJ2-3, with 11 positions matching TRBD2. The CDR3 length is 15 residues. Germline-derived CDR1 and CDR2 are DFQATT and SNEGSKA (reference sequence). J was trimmed by 3 bases and V by 5 bases; bases with no gene match: 7. The CDR3 nucleotides read TGCAGTGCTCGTGCCGGGACTAGCGGTACAGATACGCAGTATTTT. It codes for CSARAGTSGTDTQYF.

The sample holds a few counts of this clonotype. This rearrangement joins TRBV20-1 to TRBJ1-6; 7 bases fit TRBD1. The ends lost 4 bases at V and 7 bases at J; junction bases unmatched: 1. The CDR3 contains 12 residues. Germline V gene data show CDR1 as DFQATT and CDR2 as SNEGSKA (reference sequence). The chain's CDR3 is CSAKGANSPLHF. The DNA for the CDR3 is TGCAGTGCTAAGGGGGCAAATTCACCCCTCCACTTT.

The chain has TRBV9 and TRBJ2-7; D remains ambiguous. From germline, CDR1 is SGDLS and CDR2 YYNGEE. CDR3 length: 13 amino acids. V lost 2 bases, J lost 3 bases, and 9 bases lay in between. The CDR3 is CASSVALNYEQYF. The CDR3 nucleotides read TGTGCCAGCAGCGTCGCCCTCAACTACGAGCAGTACTTC.

This clonotype was counted a few times. The chain links TRBV11-2 to TRBJ2-3; D unresolved. Trimming left V 0 bases short and J 6 bases short, with 16 bases between. CDR1 is SGHAT, CDR2 FQNNGV, per germline. The CDR3 has 16 residues. The CDR3 DNA follows: TGTGCCAGCAGCTTAGATTTCACACCTGGGATTGATACGCAGTATTTT. Its translation: CASSLDFTPGIDTQYF.

This clonotype has just one count. This sequence joins TRBV20-1 and TRBJ2-2; 8 nucleotides align to TRBD1. CDR3 length: 15 residues. The germline V gene has CDR1 DFQATT and CDR2 SNEGSKA (reference sequence). V was pared by 3 bases and J by 4 bases, with 7 bases of the junction left unmatched. Here the CDR3 DNA reads TGCAGTGCTAGGAGACAGGGGTTGTTCACCGGGGAGCTGTTTTTT. This gives the protein CSARRQGLFTGELFF.

This clonotype appeared a few times. This sequence joins TRBV7-2 and TRBJ2-7; D unclear. The germline V gene has CDR1 SGHTA and CDR2 FQGNSA. CDR3 length: 11 amino acids. Trimming pared 1 base from V and 5 bases from J, leaving 3 bases between. The CDR3, as DNA: TGTGCCAGCAGCTTAGGCGACGAGCAGTACTTC. This translates into CASSLGDEQYF. The entire variable domain, with the rest obtained from reference TRBV7-2 and TRBJ2-7, is as follows: GAGVSQSPSNKVTEKGKDVELRCDPISGHTALYWYRQSLGQGLEFLIYFQGNSAPDKSGLPSDRFSAERTGGSVSTLTIQRTQQEDSAVYLCASSLGDEQYFGPGTRLTVT.

This clonotype occurred a few times. The chain combines TRBV5-1 with TRBJ1-5; 9 bases match TRBD1. Looked up from germline, CDR1 is SGHRS and CDR2 is YFSETQ. Losses at the gene ends were 2 bases for V and 6 bases for J; bases not matched to a gene: 3. The CDR3 extends over 14 amino acids. The CDR3 region is CASSLGQGTQPQHF. CDR3 nucleotides: TGCGCCAGCAGCTTAGGACAGGGGACTCAGCCCCAGCATTTT.

The rearrangement uses TRBV12-3 or TRBV12-4 and TRBJ1-1; D gene unclear. CDR3 length: 14 residues. V gave up 0 bases and J gave up 2 bases, with 7 bases separating them. In DNA form, the CDR3 reads TGTGCCAGCAGTTTAGCGCGCAGTAACACTGAAGCTTTCTTT. Its protein product is CASSLARSNTEAFF.

The V and J genes are TRBV9 and TRBJ2-3; TRBD2 agrees at 9 bases. The CDR3 has 14 residues. The trim removed 4 bases at V and 9 bases at J, leaving 9 bases unmatched. The germline gives CDR1 SGDLS, CDR2 YYNGEE. The CDR3 region has the DNA TGTGCCAGCAGCTCACAAGCGGGGGGCCAAACGCAGTATTTT. Protein sequence: CASSSQAGGQTQYF.

This clonotype was counted between two and nine times. The chain has TRBV6-7 and TRBJ2-2; D gene unclear. TRBV6-7 is an ORF, with its function uncertain. The V end lost 2 bases, the J end lost 6 bases, and 7 bases lay between the germline ends. CDR3 length: 13 amino acids. Here the CDR3 DNA reads TGTGCCAGCAGTTACAGGGCCCCCGGGGAGCTGTTTTTT. This codes for CASSYRAPGELFF.

This clonotype was seen a handful of times. The CDR3 region has the DNA TGCGCCAGCAGCTCCTTAGGACTAGGTAATGATGAGCAGTTCTTC. Translating it yields CASSSLGLGNDEQFF. This chain uses TRBV5-1 with TRBJ2-1, with 7 bases that match TRBD2. The V segment lost 3 bases and the J segment 8 bases; nucleotides outside the gene matches: 11. Germline loops: CDR1 SGHRS, CDR2 YFSETQ. The CDR3 totals 15 residues.

This clonotype was found a few times. The V and J genes are TRBV4-1 and TRBJ2-1, with 11 bases aligning to TRBD2. The germline V gene encodes CDR1 MGHRA and CDR2 YSYEKL. The length of the CDR3 is 18 residues. Unmatched junction bases numbered 9, after V lost 1 base and J lost 4 bases. The CDR3 sequence is CASSQGRPGLAAYNEQFF. Here the CDR3 DNA reads TGCGCCAGCAGCCAAGGTAGGCCGGGACTAGCGGCATACAATGAGCAGTTCTTC.

This clonotype was detected once. The genes are TRBV11-2 and TRBJ2-7; TRBD2 might be the D (5 bases). Deletions cut 4 bases from V and 2 bases from J, with 15 bases between. The germline gives CDR1 SGHAT, CDR2 FQNNGV. CDR3 size: 15 residues. In DNA form, the CDR3 reads TGTGCCAGCAGCTCGTCGGGCGGGCTAACCTACGAGCAGTACTTC. Protein product: CASSSSGGLTYEQYF.

This clonotype appeared a few times. J is TRBJ2-1 and V is TRBV7-9; D is undetermined. V shed 5 bases and J shed 0 bases, with 17 bases lying between them. Germline values: CDR1 SEHNR, CDR2 FQNEAQ (reference sequence). The CDR3 is made up of 17 amino acids. Here the CDR3 DNA reads TGTGCCAGCAGCCCCAAGGCGCGGAAAAGCTCCTACAATGAGCAGTTCTTC. This encodes CASSPKARKSSYNEQFF.

This clonotype was counted only a few times. The chain has TRBV6-5 and TRBJ2-5; D is unresolved. The V end was cut by 4 bases, the J end by 5 bases, with 17 bases between. The CDR3 consists of 15 residues. CDR1 and CDR2 (germline): MNHEY, SVGAGI. The DNA for the CDR3 is TGTGCCAGCAGTTTGGGTTGGGTTAATTCGGAGACCCAGTACTTC. As protein: CASSLGWVNSETQYF.

The table lists this clonotype with a few counts. This chain uses TRBV29-1 with TRBJ2-7; 7 bases are a match to TRBD1. V was pared by 6 bases and J by 7 bases, with 6 bases of the junction left unmatched. The CDR3 extends over 11 amino acids. Germline CDR1 is SQVTM and CDR2 is ANQGSEA. The CDR3 protein is CSVGDRAEQYF. The CDR3 DNA follows: TGCAGCGTCGGCGACAGGGCAGAGCAGTACTTC.